This TCR beta chain derives from a study of T cell responses to AZD1222 COVID-19 vaccine (TCRdb year 2021). For the study in its entirety: TCR sequencing was performed for fewer than 250 trial participants, of whom roughly 200 were given two doses of AZD1222 and some 26 were given two doses of MenACWY control vaccine. Trial participants were enrolled by age into subgroups of 18-55, 56-69 and 70-plus years, and 148, 28 and 57 TCR-sequenced participants, respectively, were included in these subgroups. What the authors observed across the whole study: The whole spike protein was spanned by vaccine-associated CD4 TCRs, and dominant responses were seen in regions 160-218 and 743-854. Conclusions about previously exposed vaccinees were limited because only a handful of AZD1222 recipients were SARS-CoV-2 seropositive at baseline. Most participants were white British and females outnumbered males, and the authors suggested that clonal diversity may have been underestimated. After two AZD1222 doses, spike-specific TCR breadth and depth were significantly higher than at day 0 and than in MenACWY recipients. Reportedly, almost half of the unique spike-specific TCRs recognized epitopes lying outside the regions that are mutated in the B.1.351 and B.1.1.7 variants. Because no samples from the day 14 peak response were available, repertoires could be characterized only after the peak T cell response. In the small 56-69-year group, the increase in depth fell short of significance, most likely because of low power.

The CDR3 regions of human TCRbeta chains were analyzed by immunosequencing. Regarding the original processing steps: Repertoire TCRs were checked for matches against a reference library of SARS-CoV-2-specific TCRs that had been generated using the MIRA antigen-specificity platform. Breadth was defined as the fraction of unique TCRs that were SARS-CoV-2-associated, and depth was defined as the fraction of total T cells that were SARS-CoV-2-associated. Using the MIRA data, every spike-specific TCR was mapped to the spike region that the TCR reacted to and assigned to either a CD4 or a CD8 class. Log10-transformed breadth and depth values were compared by one-way ANOVA with Sidak's multiple comparisons tests. What TCRdb holds here is the immuneACCESS table cut down to in-frame rearrangements. Part of the clones is not present; checked against another copy, under half of the missing clones reflect an unresolved V gene, and the others are unexplained. V, J and clone size are those of that table, while D and trimming were read from the DNA. The sample table records about 66,000 clones; around 89% of these occur just once. The ten largest account for 4.8% of the sample.

Details on this clone: This clone's antigen is unknown. The record has no base qualities; no much larger clone is one base away.

Reading the label with the study, this specimen's time point is: about 28 days (+/-7) after the second vaccine dose. The treatment or condition label for this specimen denotes: meningococcal conjugate vaccine given as trial control. Vaccinee samples came from UK trials COV001 and COV002, including a single-blind randomized controlled phase 2/3 trial of AZD1222 (ChAdOx1 nCoV-19) in healthy adults. For TCRbeta chain sequencing, PBMC samples from trial participants were taken at day 0 and at day 28 after the second dose. The material sequenced was peripheral blood, taken 28 days after the second dose of the MenACWY control vaccine. This TCR came from an adult who received the MenACWY meningococcal vaccine as a control.

In nucleotide form, the sequence is TGTGCCAGCAGCTTTGGGACAGGGGGCGCCTATAATTCACCCCTCCACTTT. It is translated as CASSFGTGGAYNSPLHF. This chain joins TRBV3-1 (or the pseudogene TRBV3-2) to TRBJ1-6; 12 bases in between match TRBD1. The CDR3 has 17 amino acids, counting the end cysteine and phenylalanine. Left in the record is the CDR3 DNA by itself, 51 bases read in frame from the first base. Germline trimming: 5 bases from V, 2 bases from J; junction bases outside gene matches: 4. Sequences LGHDT (CDR1) and YNNKEL (CDR2) are obtained from the germline V gene (reference sequence).